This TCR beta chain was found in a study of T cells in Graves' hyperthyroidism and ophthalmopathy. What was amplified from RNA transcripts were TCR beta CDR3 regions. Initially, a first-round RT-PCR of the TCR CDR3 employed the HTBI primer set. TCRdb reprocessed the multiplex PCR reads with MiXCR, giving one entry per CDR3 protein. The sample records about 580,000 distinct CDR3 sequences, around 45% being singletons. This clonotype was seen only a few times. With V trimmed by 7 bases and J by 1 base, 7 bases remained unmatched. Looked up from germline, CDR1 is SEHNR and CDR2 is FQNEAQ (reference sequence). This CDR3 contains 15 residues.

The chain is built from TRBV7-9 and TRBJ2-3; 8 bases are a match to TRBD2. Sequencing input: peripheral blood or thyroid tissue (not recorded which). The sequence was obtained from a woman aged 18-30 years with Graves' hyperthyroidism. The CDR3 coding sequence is TGTGCCAGCACCAGGAGCGGGAGTGGCACAGATACGCAGTATTTT. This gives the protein CASTRSGSGTDTQYF.